The clone carrying this TCR beta chain was counted many times. This specimen comes from a study of T cells in Graves' hyperthyroidism and ophthalmopathy. What was amplified from RNA transcripts were TCR beta CDR3 regions. TCR CDR3 regions were first amplified by RT-PCR with HTBI primers. TCRdb re-called the multiplex PCR reads with MiXCR, one entry per CDR3 protein. The table lists around 250,000 distinct CDR3 sequences, roughly a quarter of them singletons. The CDR3 contains 13 residues. The V gene's germline CDR1 is MNHNS and CDR2 SASEGT. Trimming removed 4 bases at V and 4 bases at J, with 11 bases between.

The genes are TRBV6-1 and TRBJ2-7; D may be TRBD1 (6 bases). The sample was blood. The receptor was derived from a woman aged 40-49 years with Graves' ophthalmopathy. The CDR3 sequence: CASSGRGGYEQYF. The DNA of the CDR3 is TGTGCCAGCAGTGGTCGAGGGGGATACGAGCAGTACTTC.